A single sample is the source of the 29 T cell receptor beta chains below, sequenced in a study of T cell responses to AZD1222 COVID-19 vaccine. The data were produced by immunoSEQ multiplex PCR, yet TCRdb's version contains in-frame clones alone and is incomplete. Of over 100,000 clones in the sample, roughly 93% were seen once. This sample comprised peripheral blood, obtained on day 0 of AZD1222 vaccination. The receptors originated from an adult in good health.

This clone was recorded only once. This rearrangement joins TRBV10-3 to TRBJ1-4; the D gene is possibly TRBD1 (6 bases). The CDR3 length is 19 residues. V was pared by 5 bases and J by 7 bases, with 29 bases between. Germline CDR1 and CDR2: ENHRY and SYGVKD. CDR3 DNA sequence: TGTGCCATCAGTAGATCACGGCCGGGACACCCCTCGCAAAGTGAAAAACTGTTTTTT. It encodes CAISRSRPGHPSQSEKLFF.

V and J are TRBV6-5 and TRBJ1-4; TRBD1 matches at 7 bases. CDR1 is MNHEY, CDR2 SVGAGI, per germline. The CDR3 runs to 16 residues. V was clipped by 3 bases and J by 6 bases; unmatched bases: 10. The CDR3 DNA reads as TGTGCCAGCAGTTATACCCCGGGACAGCCGTATGAAAAACTGTTTTTT. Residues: CASSYTPGQPYEKLFF.

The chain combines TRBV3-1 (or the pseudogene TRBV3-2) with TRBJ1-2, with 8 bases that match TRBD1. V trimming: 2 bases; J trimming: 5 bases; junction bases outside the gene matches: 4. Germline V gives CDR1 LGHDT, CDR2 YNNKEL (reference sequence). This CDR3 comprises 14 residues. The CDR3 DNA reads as TGTGCCAGCAGCCAACCGGGACAGGCATATGGCTACACCTTC. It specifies CASSQPGQAYGYTF.

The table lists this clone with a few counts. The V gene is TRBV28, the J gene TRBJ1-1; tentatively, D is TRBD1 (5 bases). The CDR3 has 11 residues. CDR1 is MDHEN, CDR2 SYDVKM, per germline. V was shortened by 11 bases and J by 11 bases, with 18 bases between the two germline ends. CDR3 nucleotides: TGTGCCTCTCGGGACCTCACTGGGGCTTTCTTT. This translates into CASRDLTGAFF.

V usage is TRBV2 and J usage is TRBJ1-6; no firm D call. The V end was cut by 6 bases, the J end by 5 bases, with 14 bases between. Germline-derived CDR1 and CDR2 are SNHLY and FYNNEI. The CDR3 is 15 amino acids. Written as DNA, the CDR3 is TGTGCCAGCAGCCCAAGGGTCGCAGATAATTCACCCCTCCACTTT. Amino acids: CASSPRVADNSPLHF.

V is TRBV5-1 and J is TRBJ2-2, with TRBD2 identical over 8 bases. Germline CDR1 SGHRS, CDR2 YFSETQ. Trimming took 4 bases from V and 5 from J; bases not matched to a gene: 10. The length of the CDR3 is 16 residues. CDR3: CASSDGVLAGTGELFF. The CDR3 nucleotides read TGCGCCAGCAGCGATGGGGTCCTAGCGGGTACCGGGGAGCTGTTTTTT.

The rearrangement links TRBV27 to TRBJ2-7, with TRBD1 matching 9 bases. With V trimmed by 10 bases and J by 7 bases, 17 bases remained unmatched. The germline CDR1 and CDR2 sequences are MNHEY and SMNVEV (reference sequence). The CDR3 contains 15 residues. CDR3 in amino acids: CATGRLTQGAEEQYF. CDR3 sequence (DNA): TGTGCCACCGGTAGACTAACACAGGGGGCGGAGGAGCAGTACTTC.

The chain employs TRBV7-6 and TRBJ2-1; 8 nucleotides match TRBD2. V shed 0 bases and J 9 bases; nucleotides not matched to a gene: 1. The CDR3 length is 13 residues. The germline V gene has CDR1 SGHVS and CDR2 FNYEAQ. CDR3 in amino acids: CASSLAGRGEQFF. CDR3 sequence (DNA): TGTGCCAGCAGCTTAGCCGGGAGGGGTGAGCAGTTCTTC.

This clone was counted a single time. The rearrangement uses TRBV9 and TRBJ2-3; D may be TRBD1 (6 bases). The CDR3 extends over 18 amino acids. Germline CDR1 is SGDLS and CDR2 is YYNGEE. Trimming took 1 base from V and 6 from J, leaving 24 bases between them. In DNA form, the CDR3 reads TGTGCCAGCAGCGTAACAGGTGGGGTGGGGGCCAAGGCGGATACGCAGTATTTT. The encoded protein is CASSVTGGVGAKADTQYF. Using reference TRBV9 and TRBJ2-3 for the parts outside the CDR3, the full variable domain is DSGVTQTPKHLITATGQRVTLRCSPRSGDLSVYWYQQSLDQGLQFLIQYYNGEERAKGNILERFSAQQFPDLHSELNLSSLELGDSALYFCASSVTGGVGAKADTQYFGPGTRLTVL.

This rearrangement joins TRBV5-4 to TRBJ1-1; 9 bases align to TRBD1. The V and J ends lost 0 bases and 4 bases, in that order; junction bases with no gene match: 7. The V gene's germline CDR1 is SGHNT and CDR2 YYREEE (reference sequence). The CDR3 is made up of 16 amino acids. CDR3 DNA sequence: TGTGCCAGCAGCTTGGCCGGGACAGGGACCCGCACTGAAGCTTTCTTT. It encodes CASSLAGTGTRTEAFF.

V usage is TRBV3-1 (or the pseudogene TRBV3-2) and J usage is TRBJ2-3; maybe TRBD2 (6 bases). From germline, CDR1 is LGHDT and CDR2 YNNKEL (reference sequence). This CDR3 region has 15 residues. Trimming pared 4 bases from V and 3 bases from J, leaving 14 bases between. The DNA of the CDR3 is TGTGCCAGCAGCCGCGGGGTGTCCGGGACAGATACGCAGTATTTT. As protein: CASSRGVSGTDTQYF.

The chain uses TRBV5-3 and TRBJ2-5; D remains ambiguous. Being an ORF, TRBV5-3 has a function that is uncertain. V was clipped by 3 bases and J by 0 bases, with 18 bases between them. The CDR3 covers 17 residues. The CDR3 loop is CARSSTSISAYQETQYF. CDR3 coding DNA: TGTGCCAGAAGCTCCACATCCATCTCCGCGTACCAAGAGACCCAGTACTTC.

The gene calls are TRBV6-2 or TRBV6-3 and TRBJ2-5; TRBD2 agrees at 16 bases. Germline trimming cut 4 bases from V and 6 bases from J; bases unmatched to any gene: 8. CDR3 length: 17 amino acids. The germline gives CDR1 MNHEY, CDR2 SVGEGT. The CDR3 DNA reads TGTGCCAGCAGTTCGGGACTAGCGGGAGGGTATTCGAAGACCCAGTACTTC. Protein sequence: CASSSGLAGGYSKTQYF.

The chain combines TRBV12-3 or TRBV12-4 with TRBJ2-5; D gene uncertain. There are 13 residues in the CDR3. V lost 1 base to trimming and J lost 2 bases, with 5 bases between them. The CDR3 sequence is CASSLGVQETQYF. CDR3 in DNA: TGTGCCAGCAGTTTAGGAGTACAAGAGACCCAGTACTTC.

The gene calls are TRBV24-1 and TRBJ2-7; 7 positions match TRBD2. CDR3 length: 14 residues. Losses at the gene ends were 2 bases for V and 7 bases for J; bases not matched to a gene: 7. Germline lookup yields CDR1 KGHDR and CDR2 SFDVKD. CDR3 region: CATSDSRGSGEQYF. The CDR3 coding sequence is TGTGCCACCAGTGATTCTCGCGGGAGCGGGGAGCAGTACTTC.

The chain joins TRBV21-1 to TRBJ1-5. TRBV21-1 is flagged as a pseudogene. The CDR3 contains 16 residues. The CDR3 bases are TGTGCCAGCAGCGTCCGGGACGGTGGATGCAATCAGCCCCAGCATTTT. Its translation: CASSVRDGGCNQPQHF.

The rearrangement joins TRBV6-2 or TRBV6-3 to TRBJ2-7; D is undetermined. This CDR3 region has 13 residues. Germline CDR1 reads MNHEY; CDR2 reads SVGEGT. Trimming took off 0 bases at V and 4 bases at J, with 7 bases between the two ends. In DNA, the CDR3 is TGTGCCAGCAGTTACTCGAATTATTACGAGCAGTACTTC. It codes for CASSYSNYYEQYF.

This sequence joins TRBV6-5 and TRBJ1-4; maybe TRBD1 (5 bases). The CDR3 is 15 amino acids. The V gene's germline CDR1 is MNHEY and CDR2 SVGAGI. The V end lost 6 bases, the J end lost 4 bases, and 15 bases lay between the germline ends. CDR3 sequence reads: CASRWLDTSNEKLFF. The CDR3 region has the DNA TGTGCCAGCAGATGGTTGGACACCAGTAATGAAAAACTGTTTTTT.

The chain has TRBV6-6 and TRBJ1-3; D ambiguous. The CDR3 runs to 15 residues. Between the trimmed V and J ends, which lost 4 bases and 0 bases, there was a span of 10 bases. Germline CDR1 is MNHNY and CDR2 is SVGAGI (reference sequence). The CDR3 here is CASSSSGRSGNTIYF. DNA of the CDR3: TGTGCCAGCAGTTCCTCGGGCCGCTCTGGAAACACCATATATTTT.

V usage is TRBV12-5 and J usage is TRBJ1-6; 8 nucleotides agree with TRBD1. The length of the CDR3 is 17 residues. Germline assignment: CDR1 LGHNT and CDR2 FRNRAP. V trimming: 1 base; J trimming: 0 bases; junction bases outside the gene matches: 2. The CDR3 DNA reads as TGTGCTAGTGGTTTGGGACAGGGGAGCTCCTATAATTCACCCCTCCACTTT. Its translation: CASGLGQGSSYNSPLHF.

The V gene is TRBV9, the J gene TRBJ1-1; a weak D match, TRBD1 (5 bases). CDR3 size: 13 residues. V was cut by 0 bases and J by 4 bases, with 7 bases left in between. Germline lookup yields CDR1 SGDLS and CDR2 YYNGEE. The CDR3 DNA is TGTGCCAGCAGCGTAGGTCAGGGCACTGAAGCTTTCTTT. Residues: CASSVGQGTEAFF.

In DNA form, the CDR3 reads TGTGCCAGCAGCCTGACGGACAGGGAATGGCGCACTGAAGCTTTCTTT. Translated, it gives CASSLTDREWRTEAFF. The chain recombines TRBV7-6 with TRBJ1-1, with 8 bases matching TRBD1. The junction had 12 bases not matched to a gene; V was cut back by 5 bases and J by 4 bases. The CDR3 covers 16 residues. The germline CDR1 and CDR2 sequences are SGHVS and FNYEAQ.

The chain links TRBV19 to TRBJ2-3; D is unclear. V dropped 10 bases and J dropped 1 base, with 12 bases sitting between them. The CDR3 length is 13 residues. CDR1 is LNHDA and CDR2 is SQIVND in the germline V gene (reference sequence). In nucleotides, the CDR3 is TGTGCCACTAAGCCGGCTGGCACAGATACGCAGTATTTT. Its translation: CATKPAGTDTQYF.

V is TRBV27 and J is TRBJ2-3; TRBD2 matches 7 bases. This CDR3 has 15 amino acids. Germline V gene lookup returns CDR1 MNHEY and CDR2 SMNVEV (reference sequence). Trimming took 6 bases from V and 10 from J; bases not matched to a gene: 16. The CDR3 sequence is CASSGGLGKDPAQYF. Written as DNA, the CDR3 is TGTGCCAGCAGCGGAGGACTAGGGAAGGACCCTGCGCAGTATTTT.

As DNA, the CDR3 is TGCGCCAGCAGCCCAGATTCAGGGGCCGACACAGATACGCAGTATTTT. Its translation: CASSPDSGADTDTQYF. The chain links TRBV4-1 to TRBJ2-3, with D possibly TRBD1 on 6 matching bases. The CDR3 is 16 residues long. Germline V lookup: CDR1 MGHRA, CDR2 YSYEKL. V shed 4 bases and J shed 2 bases, with 16 bases lying between them.

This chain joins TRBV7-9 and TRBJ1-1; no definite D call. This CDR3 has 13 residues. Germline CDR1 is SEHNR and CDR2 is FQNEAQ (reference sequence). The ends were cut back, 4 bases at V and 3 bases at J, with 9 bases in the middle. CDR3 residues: CASSYTGYTEAFF. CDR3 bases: TGTGCCAGCAGCTACACGGGATACACTGAAGCTTTCTTT.

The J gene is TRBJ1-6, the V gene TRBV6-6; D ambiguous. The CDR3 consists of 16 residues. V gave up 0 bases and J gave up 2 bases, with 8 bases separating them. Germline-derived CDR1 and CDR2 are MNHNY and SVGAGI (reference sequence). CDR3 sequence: CASSYSSGPYNSPLHF. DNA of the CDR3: TGTGCCAGCAGTTACTCGTCAGGCCCCTATAATTCACCCCTCCACTTT.

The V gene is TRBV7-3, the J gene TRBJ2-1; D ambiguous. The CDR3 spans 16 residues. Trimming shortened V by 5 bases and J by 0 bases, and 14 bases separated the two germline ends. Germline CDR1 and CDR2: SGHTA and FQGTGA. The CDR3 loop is CASSPGPRSSYNEQFF. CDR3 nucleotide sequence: TGTGCCAGCAGCCCTGGACCGCGTAGCTCCTACAATGAGCAGTTCTTC.

This CDR3 reads CALTARTGGLYNSPLHF. CDR3 DNA: TGTGCCTTGACCGCGAGGACAGGGGGCCTTTATAATTCACCCCTCCACTTT. The chain links TRBV30 to TRBJ1-6; TRBD1 matches at 11 bases. Germline lookup yields CDR1 GTSNPN and CDR2 SVGIG (reference sequence). The CDR3 is 17 amino acids. Trimming cost V 7 bases and J 4 bases; bases outside gene matches: 12.